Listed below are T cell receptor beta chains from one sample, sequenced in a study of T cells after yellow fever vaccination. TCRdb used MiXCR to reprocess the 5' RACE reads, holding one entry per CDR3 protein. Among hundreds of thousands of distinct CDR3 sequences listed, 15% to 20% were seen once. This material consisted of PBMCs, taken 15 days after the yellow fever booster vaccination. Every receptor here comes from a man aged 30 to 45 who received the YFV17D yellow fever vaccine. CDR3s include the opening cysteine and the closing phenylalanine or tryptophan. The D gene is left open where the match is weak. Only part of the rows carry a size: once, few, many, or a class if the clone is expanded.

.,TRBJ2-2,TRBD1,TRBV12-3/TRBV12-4,TGTGCCAGCAGATCCCGGACAGGTCTTCTCGGCGGGGAGCTGTTTTTT,CASRSRTGLLGGELFF
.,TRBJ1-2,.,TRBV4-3,TGCGCCAGCAGCCAAGATAGAGGGCGGTCAGGCGGCTACACCTTC,CASSQDRGRSGGYTF
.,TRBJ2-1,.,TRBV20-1,TGCAGTGCTAGGTGGCTCTACAATGAGCAGTTCTTC,CSARWLYNEQFF
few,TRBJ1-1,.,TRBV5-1,TGCGCCAGCAGCTTATTGATGGGGGGAACTGAAGCTTTCTTT,CASSLLMGGTEAFF
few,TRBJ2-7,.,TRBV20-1,TGCAGTGCTAGAGCCGGCACAACCTACGAGCAGTACTTC,CSARAGTTYEQYF
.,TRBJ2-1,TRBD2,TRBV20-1,TGCAGTGCTAGAATGGTGGGACTAGGGAGCAGTGAGCAGTTCTTC,CSARMVGLGSSEQFF
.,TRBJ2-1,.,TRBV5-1,TGCGCCAGCAGGCCTCTAGCGAACAATGAGCAGTTCTTC,CASRPLANNEQFF
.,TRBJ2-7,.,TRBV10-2,TGCGCCAGCAGTGGGTCTAGCGCAACCTACGAGCAGTACTTC,CASSGSSATYEQYF
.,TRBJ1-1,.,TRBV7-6,TGTGCCAGCAGCGCTCACAGGGATCAAGCTTTCTTT,CASSAHRDQAFF
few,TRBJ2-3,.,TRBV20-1,TGCAGTGCTAGAGCGGGTTCGGGAAAGGGTGGCGATACGCAGTATTTT,CSARAGSGKGGDTQYF
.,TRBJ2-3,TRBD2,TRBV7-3,TGTGCCAGCAGCTTAACAGGGACTAGATCGGATACGCAGTATTTT,CASSLTGTRSDTQYF
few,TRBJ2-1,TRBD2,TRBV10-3,TGTGCCATTGGACTAGCGGACCACTCCTACAATGAGCAGTTCTTC,CAIGLADHSYNEQFF
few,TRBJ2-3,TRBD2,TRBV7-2,TGTGCCGGAAAACTAGCGGGAGGGTTTACGCAGTATTTT,CAGKLAGGFTQYF
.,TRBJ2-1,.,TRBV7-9,TGTGCCAGCAGCTTCATGGACCACCAGTGGCAGTTCTTC,CASSFMDHQWQFF
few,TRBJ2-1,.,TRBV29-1,TGCAGCGTTGACAGTCTAGACCCCTACAATGAGCAGTTCTTC,CSVDSLDPYNEQFF
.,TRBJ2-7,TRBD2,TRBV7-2,TGTGCCAGCAGCTTCCAATTCGCTACGCGGGGGAAAGAGCAGTACTTC,CASSFQFATRGKEQYF
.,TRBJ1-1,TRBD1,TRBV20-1,TGCAGTGCTAGAGATAGCAGGGGGAGCACTGAAGCTTTCTTT,CSARDSRGSTEAFF
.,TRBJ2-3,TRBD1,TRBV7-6,TGTGCCAGCAGCTTGGGACAGGTCCGCACAGATACGCAGTATTTT,CASSLGQVRTDTQYF
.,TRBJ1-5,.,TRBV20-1,TGCAGTGCTCCGGTCGGACATAGCAATCAGCCCCAGCATTTT,CSAPVGHSNQPQHF
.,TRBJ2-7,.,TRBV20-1,TGCAGTGCTAGCACTAGCCTTGGACAGTTCTCCTACGAGCAGTACTTC,CSASTSLGQFSYEQYF
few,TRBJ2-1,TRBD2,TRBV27,TGTGCCAGCAGTCCCCCAATAGCGGGAGAGCAGTTCTTC,CASSPPIAGEQFF
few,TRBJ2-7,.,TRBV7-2,TGTGCCAGCAGCTCACAAACAGGGTTGGGCATCTACGAGCAGTACTTC,CASSSQTGLGIYEQYF
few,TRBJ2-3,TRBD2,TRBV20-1,TGCAGTGCTCACCATGGGACTAGCGGATCAGATACGCAGTATTTT,CSAHHGTSGSDTQYF
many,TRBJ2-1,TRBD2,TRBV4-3,TGCGCCAGCAGCCATTTCTCCCGTGGGAGGGATGAGCAGTTCTTC,CASSHFSRGRDEQFF
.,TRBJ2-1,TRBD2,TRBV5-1,TGCGCCAGCGGTCTTGGACTAGCGGGAGTCGGGGATGAGCAGTTCTTC,CASGLGLAGVGDEQFF
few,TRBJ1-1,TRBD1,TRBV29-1,TGCAGCGTTGGGGGGGACAGGGTTTTTAGAAAAGCTTTCTTT,CSVGGDRVFRKAFF
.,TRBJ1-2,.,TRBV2,TGTGCCAGCAGTGAAGAACACACAAACTATGGCTACACCTTC,CASSEEHTNYGYTF
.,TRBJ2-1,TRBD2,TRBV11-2,TGTGCCAGCAGCCGATTACCGGGACTAGCGGAAGCTAGCTCCTACAATGAGCAGTTCTTC,CASSRLPGLAEASSYNEQFF
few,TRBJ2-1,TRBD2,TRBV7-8,TGTGCCAGCAGCTCTCCCTGGAGAACTAGCGGGAGAAGTAATGAGCAGTTCTTC,CASSSPWRTSGRSNEQFF
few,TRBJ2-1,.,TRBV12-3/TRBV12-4,TGTGCCAGCACCTCGGGAGAGTCCTACAATGAGCAGTTCTTC,CASTSGESYNEQFF
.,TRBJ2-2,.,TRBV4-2,TGTGCCAGCAGCCATGAGGGAACTACGCGGGGCACCGGGGAGCTGTTTTTT,CASSHEGTTRGTGELFF
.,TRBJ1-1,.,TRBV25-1,TGTGCCAGCAGTGACTCAACCGGGACAAAAAACACTGAAGCTTTCTTT,CASSDSTGTKNTEAFF
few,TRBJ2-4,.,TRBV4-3,TGCGCCAGCAGCCAAGGGGGTCAGGGAAACATTCAGTACTTC,CASSQGGQGNIQYF
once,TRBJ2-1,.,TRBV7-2,TGTGCCAGCAGCACGGTGGCTCAGCAGTTCTTC,CASSTVAQQFF
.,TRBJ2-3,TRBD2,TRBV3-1,TGTGCCAGCAGCCAGACTAGCGGGAGGGATACGCAGTATTTT,CASSQTSGRDTQYF
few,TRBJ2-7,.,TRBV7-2,TGTGCCAGCGCCTCCTCCGGCCACCTCTACGAGCAGTACTTC,CASASSGHLYEQYF
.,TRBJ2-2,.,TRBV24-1,TGTGCCACCAGTGACCCGGGTCCATCCGTGGGGGAGCTGTTTTTT,CATSDPGPSVGELFF
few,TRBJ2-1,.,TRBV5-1,TGCGCCAGCAGCTTCCTCAACGCGCGCAATGAGCAGTTCTTC,CASSFLNARNEQFF
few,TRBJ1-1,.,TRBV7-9,TGTGCCAGCAGCTTAAATCGGTTCACCACTGAAGCTTTCTTT,CASSLNRFTTEAFF
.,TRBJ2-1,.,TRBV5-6,TGTGCCAGCAGCTCGTATACTGACAATGAGCAGTTCTTC,CASSSYTDNEQFF
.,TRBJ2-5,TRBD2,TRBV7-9,TGTGCCAGCAGCTTAGCGCTTAAGCGGGAGCAAGAGACCCAGTACTTC,CASSLALKREQETQYF
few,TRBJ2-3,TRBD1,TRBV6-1,TGTGCCAGCAGTCGAGACAGGGGCAGGTCAGATACGCAGTATTTT,CASSRDRGRSDTQYF
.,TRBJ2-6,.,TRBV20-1,TGCAGTGCCCGGACCTCTGGGGCCAACGTCCTGACTTTC,CSARTSGANVLTF
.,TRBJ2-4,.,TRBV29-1,TGCAGCGTCTCAGGGGTGGAGAGAAACATTCAGTACTTC,CSVSGVERNIQYF